This is a list of T cell receptor beta chains from one sample in a study of cytomegalovirus exposure and HLA in healthy donors. The protocol was immunoSEQ multiplex PCR, while the TCRdb copy is restricted to in-frame clones and leaves out a portion. The data show fewer than 200,000 clones, 80% seen once. The sequenced sample consisted of PBMCs. The receptors originated from a man aged 35 to 55 in good health and CMV-seronegative. Both conserved end residues are trimmed from each CDR3. Some rows have no size entry. The others give once, few or many, or a class for an expanded clone.

v_gene | abundance | CDR3aa
TRBV29-1 | - | SVLGQGNEKLF
TRBV18 | - | ASSQQAGELF
TRBV7-9 | once | ASSLGGGRFDEQY
TRBV6-6 | - | ASSPPGTDNQPQH
TRBV7-8 | few | ASSPRRSQETQY
TRBV7-2 | - | ASSFSGGRDTQY
TRBV5-1 | - | ASSLLQGEQF
TRBV27 | - | ASSFLGVRQDNEQF
TRBV7-9 | - | ASSGTGTSGSSYNEQF
TRBV10-3 | - | AISSGQGVGSYGYT
TRBV4-3 | - | ASSQEPGGGSPLH
TRBV5-1 | - | ASSLGTSGSTDTQY
TRBV7-2 | - | ASSFPDRVETQY
TRBV14 | - | ASRLSYNEQF
TRBV27 | - | ASSPHGAQTKNIQY
TRBV6-5 | - | ASSYGDRAFGYT
TRBV10-3 | - | ATRGAGTSENEQF
TRBV15 | - | ATSRGGRGGNEQF
TRBV4-1 | few | ASSQDVSSNQPQH
TRBV19 | few | ASKAGGDNYGYT
TRBV6-1 | few | ASRRVSSGANVLT
TRBV28 | - | ASSGQGRTYEQY
TRBV7-3 | - | ASSPSAGGEQF
TRBV5-4 | few | ASSAYRQGAHDEQY
TRBV11-3 | - | ASSLLTGGIEAF
TRBV4-1 | - | ASSLQVAGEGDTQY
TRBV6-9 | once | ASSLSGGWETQY
TRBV5-1 | - | ASSLDSGETQY
TRBV9 | - | ASSVGSGRSYEQF
TRBV5-1 | - | ASSPGIRGADTQY
TRBV6-1 | few | ASSGQGRTNQPQH
TRBV2 | - | ASRERTGGRGEQF
TRBV18 | - | ASSPAARNPGSYNEQF
TRBV9 | - | ASSPAGSSYNEQF
TRBV7-2 | - | ASSLQAGGYETQY
TRBV7-2 | - | ASSLVQGAGEKLF